This TCR beta chain was sequenced in a study of human T cells and chemical hapten exposure. Study overall: Weekly diphenylcyclopropenone doses were given to patients' scalps across the approximately 24-week study.

Time point described: patch test 3, about 24 weeks after DPC sensitization. The treatment: therapeutic diphenylcyclopropenone sensitization with weekly scalp DPC. CDR1 MNHEY and CDR2 SVGAGI come from the germline V gene. The CDR3 covers 14 residues. Worth noting for this clonotype: At one end, the junction sequence differs from germline, possibly due to a read error.

TCRdb independently ran MiXCR on the RACE reads; one entry per CDR3 protein. The sample records about 190,000 distinct CDR3 sequences, approximately 24% being singletons. This receptor was taken from a woman between 40 and 50 years old with alopecia areata. Some clones in this sample may be carry-over from other donors' samples. The chain combines TRBV6-5 with TRBJ2-7; 9 bases line up with TRBD1. This specimen was whole blood, taken in connection with sensitization to the hapten diphenylcyclopropenone (DPC). In DNA, the CDR3 is TGTACCAGCCGTTCACAGGGGGCAGGTTACGAGCAGTACTTC. This translates into CTSRSQGAGYEQYF.